This TCR beta chain is from a study of cytomegalovirus exposure and HLA in healthy donors. Primers included in the PCR were 60 Vbeta and 13 Jbeta primers. The table came from immunoSEQ multiplex PCR; TCRdb's copy has only in-frame clones and leaves some out. The sample lists tens of thousands of clones, 75% seen once, with 2% to 2.5% in the top ten. Germline V gives CDR1 MGHRA, CDR2 YSYEKL. The CDR3 covers 15 residues. Germline trimming cut 1 base from V and 0 bases from J; bases unmatched to any gene: 1. Study findings and constraints: Some highly shared sequence variants likely arose as a pipeline artifact. Most of the CMV-associated TCR beta chains (in a later analysis) appeared to be HLA-restricted. Prediction of most subjects' HLA-A and HLA-B alleles by TCR beta sequences was reportedly accurate.

Concerning this clone: The antigen remains unidentified.

The sequence was collected from a man aged 40-49 years in good health and CMV-seronegative. The chain couples TRBV4-1 to TRBJ2-3; 7 bases are a match to TRBD2. Sequenced input: PBMCs. The CDR3 nucleotides read TGCGCCAGCAGCCAAGGACTAGCCAGCACAGATACGCAGTATTTT. Translating gives CASSQGLASTDTQYF.